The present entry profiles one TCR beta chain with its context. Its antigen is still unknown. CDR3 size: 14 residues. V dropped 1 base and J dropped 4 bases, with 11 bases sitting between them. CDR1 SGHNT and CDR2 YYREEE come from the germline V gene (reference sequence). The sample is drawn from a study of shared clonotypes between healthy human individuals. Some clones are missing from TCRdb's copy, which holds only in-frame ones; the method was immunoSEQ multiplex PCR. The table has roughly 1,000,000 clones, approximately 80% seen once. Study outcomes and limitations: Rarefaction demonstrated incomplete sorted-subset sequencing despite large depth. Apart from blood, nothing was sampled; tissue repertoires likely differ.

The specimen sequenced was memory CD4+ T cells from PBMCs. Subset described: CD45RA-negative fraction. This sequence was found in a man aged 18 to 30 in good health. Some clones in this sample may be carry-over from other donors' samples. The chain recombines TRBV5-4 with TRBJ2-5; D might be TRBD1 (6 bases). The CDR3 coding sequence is TGTGCCAGCAGCTTGAAGGGGGTAGGAGAGACCCAGTACTTC. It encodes CASSLKGVGETQYF.